One sample yielded the 5 T cell receptor beta chains listed below, sequenced in a study of control samples from healthy donors and cancer patients. The assay was immunoSEQ multiplex PCR, and TCRdb's table has in-frame clones only and misses some. The sample lists fewer than 120,000 clones; roughly 90% were seen once. Sequencing was carried out using PBMCs. These receptors originate from a woman in her sixties or seventies with lung cancer.

This chain uses TRBV7-2 with TRBJ2-2, with D unclear. This CDR3 contains 14 residues. Germline V gives CDR1 SGHTA, CDR2 FQGNSA. Trimming took off 5 bases at V and 4 bases at J, with 11 bases between the two ends. As DNA, the CDR3 is TGTGCCAGCAGCCTACAAGCCTTCACCGGGGAGCTGTTTTTT. Translated: CASSLQAFTGELFF.

The chain joins TRBV18 to TRBJ2-1; 11 nucleotides match TRBD1. The CDR3 consists of 18 residues. After removal of 1 base from V and 9 bases from J, the junction contained 14 bases not matched to a gene. Germline V CDR1 and CDR2: KGHSH, LQKENI. The CDR3 protein is CASSPLRTADRGLSEQFF. CDR3 bases: TGTGCCAGCTCACCACTGCGGACTGCGGACAGGGGGCTCAGTGAGCAGTTCTTC.

The chain has TRBV4-3 and TRBJ1-4; weak D call: TRBD1 (5 bases). V lost 4 bases to trimming and J lost 8 bases, with 11 bases between them. The CDR3 totals 13 residues. Germline assignment: CDR1 LGHNA and CDR2 YSLEER. The CDR3 DNA is TGCGCCAGCAGCCCCGGGGGTGGGGAAAAACTGTTTTTT. Amino acids: CASSPGGGEKLFF.

The chain combines TRBV7-4 with TRBJ1-2; tentative D call: TRBD1 (5 bases). The CDR3 has 15 residues. The V gene lost 1 base and the J gene lost 4 bases, with 13 bases spanning the gap. Germline loops: CDR1 SGHVT, CDR2 SQSDAQ. The CDR3, as DNA: TGTGCCAGCAGCTTAGGAGGGGTCGGGCTCTATGGCTACACCTTC. Protein sequence: CASSLGGVGLYGYTF.

The CDR3 region is CASSPYDSNYGYTF. In DNA form, the CDR3 reads TGTGCCAGCAGCCCGTATGACAGTAACTATGGCTACACCTTC. The chain uses TRBV5-6 and TRBJ1-2, with D possibly matching TRBD1 (5 bases). V lost 4 bases and J lost 1, with 11 bases in between. Germline assignment: CDR1 SGHDT and CDR2 YYEEEE. The CDR3 has 14 amino acids.